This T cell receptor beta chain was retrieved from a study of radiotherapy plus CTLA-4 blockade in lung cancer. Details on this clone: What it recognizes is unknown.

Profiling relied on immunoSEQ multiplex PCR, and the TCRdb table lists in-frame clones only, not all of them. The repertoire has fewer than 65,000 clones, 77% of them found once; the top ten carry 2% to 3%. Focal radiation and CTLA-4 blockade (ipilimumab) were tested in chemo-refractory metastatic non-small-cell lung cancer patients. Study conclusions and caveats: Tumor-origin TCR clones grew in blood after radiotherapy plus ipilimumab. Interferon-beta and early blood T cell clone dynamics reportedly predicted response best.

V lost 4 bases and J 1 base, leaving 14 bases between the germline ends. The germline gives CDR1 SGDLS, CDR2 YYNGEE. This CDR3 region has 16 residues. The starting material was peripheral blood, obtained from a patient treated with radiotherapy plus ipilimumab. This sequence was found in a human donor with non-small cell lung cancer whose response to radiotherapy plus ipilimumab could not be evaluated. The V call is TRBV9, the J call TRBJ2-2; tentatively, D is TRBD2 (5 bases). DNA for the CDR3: TGTGCCAGCAGCTACCGAGGGTTGCTGAACACCGGGGAGCTGTTTTTT. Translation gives CASSYRGLLNTGELFF.